The source of this TCR beta chain is a study of control samples from healthy donors and cancer patients. Germline values: CDR1 KGHSH, CDR2 LQKENI. The CDR3 extends over 14 amino acids. V dropped 2 bases and J dropped 4 bases, with 11 bases sitting between them. Libraries were prepared by immunoSEQ multiplex PCR; TCRdb keeps only in-frame clonotypes and omits some of them. The sample has under 50,000 clones, over 75% seen once. Sample: PBMCs. The chain has TRBV18 and TRBJ1-1; D is perhaps TRBD1 (5 bases). The TCR originated in a woman aged 60-70 years with lung cancer. Here the CDR3 reads CASSPSLGGTEAFF. In DNA, the CDR3 is TGTGCCAGCTCACCAAGCTTGGGGGGCACTGAAGCTTTCTTT. Full variable domain (missing parts from reference TRBV18 and TRBJ1-1): NAGVMQNPRHLVRRRGQEARLRCSPMKGHSHVYWYRQLPEEGLKFMVYLQKENIIDESGMPKERFSAEFPKEGPSILRIQQVVRGDSAAYFCASSPSLGGTEAFFGQGTRLTVV.